The 6 T cell receptor beta chains given below trace back to one sample, sequenced in a study of blood T cell repertoires in COVID-19. Clones were sequenced by immunoSEQ multiplex PCR, and TCRdb holds only the in-frame ones, with some missing. The repertoire holds about 200,000 clones, with 70% to 85% as singletons. The sequencing input was PBMCs or T cells enriched from blood (not recorded which). The receptor source for this set is a woman aged 55-75 years with acute COVID-19.

The chain couples TRBV6-5 to TRBJ2-7, with D uncertain. CDR1 and CDR2 from the germline V gene are MNHEY and SVGAGI. CDR3 size: 11 residues. Trimming stripped 5 bases from V and 7 bases from J, with 9 bases between. The CDR3 nucleotides read TGTGCCAGCAGTCAAATAGATGAGCAGTACGTC. Translated, it gives CASSQIDEQYV.

This clone was recorded a few times. The chain joins TRBV7-2 to TRBJ2-1; 9 bases match TRBD1. CDR1 and CDR2 from the germline V gene are SGHTA and FQGNSA. This CDR3 is built from 15 residues. The trim removed 5 bases at V and 5 bases at J, leaving 7 bases unmatched. This chain's CDR3 is CASSRTGTGNNEQFF. In DNA form, the CDR3 reads TGTGCCAGCAGCCGTACCGGGACAGGGAACAATGAGCAGTTCTTC. The complete variable domain, with remaining parts taken from reference TRBV7-2 and TRBJ2-1, reads GAGVSQSPSNKVTEKGKDVELRCDPISGHTALYWYRQSLGQGLEFLIYFQGNSAPDKSGLPSDRFSAERTGGSVSTLTIQRTQQEDSAVYLCASSRTGTGNNEQFFGPGTRLTVL.

The chain recombines TRBV5-1 with TRBJ2-7; the match to TRBD1 covers 11 bases. Trimming at V came to 3 bases and at J to 3 bases, leaving 2 bases not matched to a gene. The CDR3 consists of 14 residues. Germline CDR1 reads SGHRS; CDR2 reads YFSETQ. CDR3 nucleotides: TGCGCCAGCAGCTCCGGGACAGGGGGCTACGAGCAGTACTTC. Its protein product is CASSSGTGGYEQYF.

The chain couples TRBV3-1 (or the pseudogene TRBV3-2) to TRBJ2-7; D remains ambiguous. Germline loops: CDR1 LGHDT, CDR2 YNNKEL (reference sequence). The CDR3 totals 15 residues. V lost 1 base and J lost 0, with 10 bases in between. The CDR3 DNA follows: TGTGCCAGCAGCCAAGTCGACTGCCCCTCCTACGAGCAGTACGTC. It encodes CASSQVDCPSYEQYV.

V gene TRBV28 combines with J gene TRBJ2-7, with D perhaps matching TRBD2 (6 bases). CDR3 length equals 12 residues. Trimming took 4 bases from V and 7 from J, leaving 11 bases between them. The germline V gene encodes CDR1 MDHEN and CDR2 SYDVKM. The DNA for the CDR3 is TGTGCCAGCAGTTCACCGGCGGGAGAGCAGTACGTC. Translating it yields CASSSPAGEQYV.

This clone showed up just once. The V gene is TRBV3-1 (or the pseudogene TRBV3-2), the J gene TRBJ1-4; D not certain. CDR1 and CDR2 from the germline V gene are LGHDT and YNNKEL (reference sequence). V lost 5 bases and J lost 9, with 28 bases in between. This CDR3 is built from 18 residues. The CDR3, as DNA: TGTGCCAGCAGCTCTAAGTTAGCAGGAGGCCGAAATGACCAAAAACTGTTTTTT. Its translation is CASSSKLAGGRNDQKLFF.